This paragraph reports one T cell receptor beta chain. The data derive from a study of CD8 T cells in Susac syndrome. Trimming pared 2 bases from V and 2 bases from J, leaving 13 bases between. This CDR3 comprises 15 residues. Germline V gene data show CDR1 as LGHDT and CDR2 as YNNKEL (reference sequence). Sequencing of TCR beta was performed on blood CD8+ and CD4+ T cells. An input of about 0.45 to 1 ug of RNA was subjected to reverse transcription using random hexamers. TCRdb passed the immunoSEQ multiplex PCR reads through MiXCR, listing each CDR3 protein once. Of hundreds of thousands of distinct CDR3 sequences in the sample, around 96% were seen once.

Source material: CD4+ T cells from PBMCs. The receptor comes from a human donor with multiple sclerosis. V is TRBV3-1 and J is TRBJ2-7; D is unclear. CDR3 amino acids: CASSQWAADAYEQYF. The CDR3 nucleotides are TGTGCCAGCAGCCAATGGGCGGCGGACGCCTACGAGCAGTACTTC.